This T cell receptor (beta chain) was recorded in a study of T cell changes during pregnancy in multiple sclerosis (dated by TCRdb to the late 2010s). Describing the broader study: In women with multiple sclerosis, the researchers looked at how the T cell repertoire shifted as pregnancy progressed.

CDR1 and CDR2, looked up from the germline V gene, are SGHDT and YYEEEE. From V the trimming removes 1 base and from J it removes 2 bases, while the gene matches leave 2 bases of the junction unaccounted for. Measured from the cysteine to the phenylalanine, the CDR3 is 14 residues long. Only CDR3 DNA is held: 42 bases, read in frame from base 1. About this clone: This receptor's antigen is unknown. No quality values exist for individual bases; no much larger clone is one base distant.

The protocol used for the library was the immunoSEQ multiplex PCR assay. TCRdb provides this immuneACCESS table in a form limited to in-frame rearrangements. Some clones are lacking; in checked studies, under half of them reflect an unresolved V gene, and why the rest are absent is not known. Present in this sample are under 30,000 clones, roughly 90% of which were seen just once. The top ten clones comprise roughly 3% of the sample. Sequences were derived from CD4+ T cells from peripheral blood mononuclear cells, sampled in the first trimester of pregnancy. The clonotype was recovered from a female donor in good health, enrolled as a control in a pregnancy study. Here the chain combines TRBV5-6 and TRBJ2-5, with 7 bases aligning to TRBD2. In nucleotides, the sequence is TGTGCCAGCAGCTTGCCCGGGGGGCAAGAGACCCAGTACTTC. Protein translation: CASSLPGGQETQYF.